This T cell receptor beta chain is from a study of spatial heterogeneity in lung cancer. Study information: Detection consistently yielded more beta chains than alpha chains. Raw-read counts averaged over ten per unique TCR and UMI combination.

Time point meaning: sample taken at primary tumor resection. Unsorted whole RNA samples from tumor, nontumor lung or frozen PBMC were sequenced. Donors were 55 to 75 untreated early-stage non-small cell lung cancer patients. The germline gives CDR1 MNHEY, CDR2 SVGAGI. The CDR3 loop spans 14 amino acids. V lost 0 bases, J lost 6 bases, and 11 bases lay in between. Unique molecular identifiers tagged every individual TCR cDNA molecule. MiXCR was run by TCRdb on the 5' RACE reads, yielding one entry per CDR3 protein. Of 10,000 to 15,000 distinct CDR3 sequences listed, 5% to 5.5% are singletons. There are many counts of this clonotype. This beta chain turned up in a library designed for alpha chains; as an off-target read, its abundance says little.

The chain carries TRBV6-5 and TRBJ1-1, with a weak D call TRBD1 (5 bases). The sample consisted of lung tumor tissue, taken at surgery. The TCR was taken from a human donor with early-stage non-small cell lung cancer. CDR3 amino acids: CASSYSYQGSEAFF. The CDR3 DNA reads TGTGCCAGCAGTTACTCGTATCAGGGTTCTGAAGCTTTCTTT.